This is a list of T cell receptor beta chains from one sample in a study of patients and donors after allogeneic stem cell transplantation. TCRdb ran MiXCR on the RT-PCR reads and lists one entry per CDR3 protein. This table has some 960,000 distinct CDR3 sequences, about a sixth appearing once. The sequencing input was blood, either unsorted or a sorted T cell fraction (not recorded which). These receptors were collected from a human donor who was either an allogeneic HSCT recipient or a stem cell or donor lymphocyte infusion donor (not recorded which). It is not recorded whose cells these are; they may come from a transplant donor. Each CDR3 is given with its conserved first and last residue. D genes are given only for firm matches. Expanded clones get a size class; other rows say once, few or many, or leave the size out.

d_call	v_call	j_call	clone_size	cdr3_aa	cdr3_nt
.	TRBV5-6	TRBJ1-2	few	CASSLARADYGYTF	TGTGCCAGCAGCTTGGCCCGAGCCGACTATGGCTACACCTTC
TRBD1	TRBV7-3	TRBJ2-3	.	CASSLTGTAVQTDTQYF	TGTGCCAGCAGCTTAACGGGGACAGCCGTTCAGACAGATACGCAGTATTTT
TRBD1	TRBV11-1	TRBJ2-6	few	CASSLRGRRESGANVLTF	TGTGCCAGCAGCTTAAGGGGGCGTAGGGAATCCGGGGCCAACGTCCTGACTTTC
.	TRBV20-1	TRBJ2-5	few	CSARTPTGGETQYF	TGCAGTGCTAGAACCCCGACCGGAGGAGAGACCCAGTACTTC
TRBD1	TRBV6-2/TRBV6-3	TRBJ1-5	.	CASRNRGYSNQPQHF	TGTGCCAGCAGAAACAGGGGATATAGCAATCAGCCCCAGCATTTT
TRBD1	TRBV4-3	TRBJ2-7	.	CASSQGLTGARNEQYF	TGCGCCAGCAGCCAAGGGCTGACAGGGGCGAGAAACGAGCAGTACTTC
.	TRBV12-3/TRBV12-4	TRBJ1-3	.	CASTTLVGASFPGNTIYF	TGTGCCAGCACCACCCTCGTCGGGGCCTCGTTCCCTGGAAACACCATATATTTT
.	TRBV15	TRBJ2-5	few	CATSRPKQERETQYF	TGTGCCACCAGCAGACCCAAACAGGAGAGAGAGACCCAGTACTTC
.	TRBV7-2	TRBJ1-1	.	CASSKSTGLFTEAFF	TGTGCCAGCAGCAAATCTACAGGGTTGTTCACTGAAGCTTTCTTT
.	TRBV2	TRBJ1-1	few	CASIQQGFDTEAFF	TGTGCCAGCATCCAACAGGGCTTTGACACTGAAGCTTTCTTT
.	TRBV12-3/TRBV12-4	TRBJ1-1	.	CASKLSGGAFF	TGTGCCAGCAAACTATCGGGGGGAGCTTTCTTT
TRBD2	TRBV6-5	TRBJ2-2	few	CASSYGSSGSFGGELFF	TGTGCCAGCAGTTACGGTTCTAGCGGGAGTTTTGGCGGGGAGCTGTTTTTT
TRBD2	TRBV5-1	TRBJ2-2	few	CASSLPSGSMAGELFF	TGCGCCAGCAGCTTGCCTAGCGGGAGTATGGCCGGGGAGCTGTTTTTT
TRBD1	TRBV20-1	TRBJ1-2	.	CSARDRGSGYGYTF	TGCAGTGCTAGGGACAGGGGGTCGGGCTATGGCTACACCTTC
.	TRBV28	TRBJ1-4	few	CASSERDEKLFF	TGTGCCAGCTCCGAGCGCGATGAAAAACTGTTTTTT
.	TRBV20-1	TRBJ2-7	few	CSARRAEQYF	TGCAGTGCTAGACGGGCCGAGCAGTACTTC
.	TRBV29-1	TRBJ2-1	few	CSVDAANEQFF	TGCAGCGTTGACGCCGCCAATGAGCAGTTCTTC
.	TRBV5-5	TRBJ2-7	.	CASSRPNRATYEQYF	TGTGCCAGCAGCCGTCCGAACAGGGCAACCTACGAGCAGTACTTC
.	TRBV12-3/TRBV12-4	TRBJ1-4	few	CASTFRNRAYNEKLFF	TGTGCCAGCACTTTCCGCAACAGGGCCTACAATGAAAAACTGTTTTTT
.	TRBV7-3	TRBJ2-1	.	CASRFTRGDNEQFF	TGTGCCAGCAGGTTTACGAGAGGGGACAATGAGCAGTTCTTC